This T cell receptor beta chain is from a study of PD-1 blockade in classical Hodgkin lymphoma. The CDR3 has 11 amino acids. V gave up 4 bases and J gave up 6 bases, with 8 bases separating them. The germline CDR1 and CDR2 sequences are SGHNT and YYREEE (reference sequence). There was relapse after autologous stem cell transplantation in every patient, and there was variation in brentuximab vedotin exposure. TCRdb's copy holds only in-frame clones and misses some; the assay was immunoSEQ multiplex PCR. This sample has some 41,000 clones, with around 88% found just once. The count of this clone is one.

This material consisted of peripheral blood mononuclear cells (PBMCs), taken before the second cycle of nivolumab. The rearrangement links TRBV5-4 to TRBJ2-7; D gene ambiguous. This clonotype originated in a human donor with classical Hodgkin lymphoma. In DNA form, the CDR3 reads TGTGCCAGCAGCCCTGGAATCGAGCAGTACTTC. Residues: CASSPGIEQYF.